This T cell receptor beta chain was retrieved from a study of blood T cell repertoires in COVID-19. With respect to this clone: Other DNA sequences in the same sample also yield this CDR3.

The CDR3 is made up of 15 amino acids. Germline CDR1 reads LNHDA; CDR2 reads SQIVND (reference sequence). Trimming cost V 7 bases and J 4 bases; bases outside gene matches: 6. The protocol was immunoSEQ multiplex PCR, while the TCRdb copy is restricted to in-frame clones and leaves out a portion. In the table there are approximately 34,000 clones, around 87% of which are singletons. The chain joins TRBV19 to TRBJ2-1; 11 bases agree with TRBD2. The sequencing input was peripheral blood. The TCR was taken from a man in his sixties with active COVID-19. The CDR3 loop reads CASTWTSGSYNEQFF. The CDR3 DNA is TGTGCCAGTACCTGGACTAGCGGGTCGTACAATGAGCAGTTCTTC.